The rows below give T cell receptor beta chains drawn from one sample of a study of T cells in localized non-small cell lung cancer. Using immunoSEQ multiplex PCR, the repertoire was profiled, and TCRdb retains in-frame clones only, with some absent. In the table there are about 17,000 clones, 80% to 90% of which are singletons. Sequenced here: peripheral blood, sampled before any cancer treatment. Every receptor here comes from a male donor at least 60 years old with stage III lung adenocarcinoma. CDR3s include the opening cysteine and the closing phenylalanine or tryptophan. Fields, in order: J gene, D gene, clone size, V gene, CDR3 protein, CDR3 DNA. The D gene is left open where the match is weak. Rows may omit the clone size; those that give it use once, few, many or a size class.

J: TRBJ1-1
D: -
size: -
V: TRBV2
CDR3: CASSENRESAEAFF
DNA: TGTGCCAGCAGTGAAAACAGGGAGAGCGCTGAAGCTTTCTTT

J: TRBJ1-1
D: -
size: -
V: TRBV18
CDR3: CASSPDTSANTEAFF
DNA: TGTGCCAGCTCACCAGACACCTCCGCGAACACTGAAGCTTTCTTT

J: TRBJ2-5
D: -
size: -
V: TRBV7-9
CDR3: CASSSNTGFGKTQYF
DNA: TGTGCCAGCAGCTCGAATACTGGTTTCGGAAAGACCCAGTACTTC

J: TRBJ1-5
D: -
size: -
V: TRBV9
CDR3: CASSATGANQPQHF
DNA: TGTGCCAGCAGCGCTACAGGCGCCAATCAGCCCCAGCATTTT

J: TRBJ1-2
D: -
size: -
V: TRBV19
CDR3: CASTLRGDRKSNGYTF
DNA: TGTGCCAGTACCCTCAGAGGTGACAGGAAAAGTAATGGCTACACCTTC

J: TRBJ2-1
D: TRBD1
size: -
V: TRBV7-3
CDR3: CASSRDRGDNEQFF
DNA: TGTGCCAGCAGCCGGGACAGGGGTGACAATGAGCAGTTCTTC

J: TRBJ2-7
D: TRBD1
size: -
V: TRBV6-5
CDR3: CASSSAGTGGREQYF
DNA: TGTGCCAGCAGCTCAGCTGGGACAGGGGGCCGGGAGCAGTACTTC

J: TRBJ1-2
D: -
size: -
V: TRBV5-1
CDR3: CASSLAADYGYTF
DNA: TGCGCCAGCAGCTTGGCTGCAGACTATGGCTACACCTTC

J: TRBJ1-2
D: -
size: -
V: TRBV20-1
CDR3: CSASRGDGYTF
DNA: TGCAGTGCTAGTCGTGGTGATGGCTACACCTTC

J: TRBJ2-7
D: -
size: -
V: TRBV14
CDR3: CASSRSRGVFDYEQYF
DNA: TGTGCCAGCAGCCGTTCGCGTGGGGTCTTCGACTACGAGCAGTACTTC

J: TRBJ2-5
D: -
size: once
V: TRBV5-1
CDR3: CASSVGEFSQYF
DNA: TGCGCCAGCAGCGTGGGGGAGTTCTCCCAGTACTTC

J: TRBJ2-1
D: -
size: few
V: TRBV7-9
CDR3: CALARGAGNYNEQFF
DNA: TGTGCGCTAGCAAGGGGGGCCGGAAACTACAATGAGCAGTTCTTC

J: TRBJ2-1
D: TRBD2
size: few
V: TRBV7-2
CDR3: CASSRTSGAYNEQFF
DNA: TGTGCCAGCAGCCGAACTAGCGGGGCTTACAATGAGCAGTTCTTC

J: TRBJ2-2
D: -
size: -
V: TRBV7-9
CDR3: CASSPQGHSGELFF
DNA: TGTGCCAGCAGCCCCCAGGGGCACAGCGGGGAGCTGTTTTTT

J: TRBJ1-1
D: -
size: -
V: TRBV27
CDR3: CASSYKQNTEAFF
DNA: TGTGCCAGCAGTTACAAACAGAACACTGAAGCTTTCTTT

J: TRBJ1-1
D: -
size: -
V: TRBV28
CDR3: CATRTYMNTEAFF
DNA: TGTGCCACACGGACTTATATGAACACTGAAGCTTTCTTT

J: TRBJ2-2
D: -
size: few
V: TRBV5-5
CDR3: CASSFSSGAGELFF
DNA: TGTGCCAGCAGCTTCTCATCGGGGGCCGGGGAGCTGTTTTTT

J: TRBJ1-2
D: TRBD1
size: -
V: TRBV7-9
CDR3: CASSSYGDRETYGYTF
DNA: TGTGCCAGCAGCTCCTACGGGGACAGGGAGACCTATGGCTACACCTTC

J: TRBJ2-1
D: TRBD2
size: -
V: TRBV23-1
CDR3: CASSQSGPLAGGSPNEQFF
DNA: TGCGCCAGCAGTCAATCAGGTCCACTAGCGGGGGGGTCCCCAAATGAGCAGTTCTTC

J: TRBJ1-2
D: TRBD1
size: -
V: TRBV4-2
CDR3: CASSHGTAYGYTF
DNA: TGTGCCAGCAGCCACGGGACAGCCTATGGCTACACCTTC

J: TRBJ2-4
D: -
size: -
V: TRBV18
CDR3: CASSTALVVAKNIQYF
DNA: TGTGCCAGCTCAACTGCCCTAGTGGTAGCCAAAAACATTCAGTACTTC

J: TRBJ1-6
D: TRBD1
size: -
V: TRBV9
CDR3: CASSVARSKGQGLRTYNSPLHF
DNA: TGTGCCAGCAGCGTAGCTAGAAGTAAAGGACAGGGCCTCAGGACCTATAATTCACCCCTCCACTTT